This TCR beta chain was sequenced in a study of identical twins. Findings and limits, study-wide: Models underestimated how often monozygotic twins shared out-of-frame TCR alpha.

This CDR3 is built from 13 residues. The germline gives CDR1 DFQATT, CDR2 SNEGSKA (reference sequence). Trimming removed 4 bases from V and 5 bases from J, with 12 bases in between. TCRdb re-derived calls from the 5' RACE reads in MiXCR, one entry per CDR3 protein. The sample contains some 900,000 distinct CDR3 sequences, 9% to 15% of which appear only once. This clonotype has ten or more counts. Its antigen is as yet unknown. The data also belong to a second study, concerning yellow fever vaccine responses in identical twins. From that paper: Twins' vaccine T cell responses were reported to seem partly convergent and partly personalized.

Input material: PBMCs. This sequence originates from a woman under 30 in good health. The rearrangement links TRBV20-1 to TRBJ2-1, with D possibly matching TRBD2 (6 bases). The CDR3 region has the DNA TGCAGTGCTACCGGGACTGGAAACAATGAGCAGTTCTTC. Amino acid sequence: CSATGTGNNEQFF.